The 4 T cell receptor beta chains below were found in one sample sequenced in a study of cytomegalovirus exposure and HLA in healthy donors. Vbeta (60) and Jbeta (13) primers were used in the PCR. TCRdb keeps only in-frame clones here, not all; method: immunoSEQ multiplex PCR. The sample contains more than 80,000 clones, about four fifths of which appear only once. Sequencing was carried out using PBMCs. All receptors derive from a woman between 40 and 50 years old in good health and CMV-seropositive.

This clone showed up just a few times. The CDR3: CASSVGGGREKLFF. In DNA form, the CDR3 reads TGTGCCAGCAGTGTGGGGGGGGGAAGAGAAAAACTGTTTTTT. The genes are TRBV28 and TRBJ1-4, with D possibly TRBD1 on 5 matching bases. The CDR3 is made up of 14 amino acids. Germline V gene lookup returns CDR1 MDHEN and CDR2 SYDVKM. Trimming took 5 bases from V and 8 from J, leaving 15 bases between them.

The chain links TRBV30 to TRBJ1-2; 12 nucleotides line up with TRBD1. CDR1 and CDR2 from the germline V gene are GTSNPN and SVGIG (reference sequence). V lost 2 bases, J lost 8 bases, and 12 bases stayed unmatched. The CDR3 runs 16 residues. The CDR3 nucleotides are TGTGCCTGGAGTTTTCCGGGGACAGGGGGCAAAGGAGGCTACACCTTC. Translation: CAWSFPGTGGKGGYTF.

This CDR3 reads CASSLGMVAAQETQYF. The CDR3 DNA sequence: TGTGCCAGCAGCTTAGGTATGGTAGCGGCTCAAGAGACCCAGTACTTC. The gene calls are TRBV7-9 and TRBJ2-5, with D perhaps TRBD2 (6 bases). With 1 base removed from V and 2 bases from J, the gap between germline ends came to 14 bases. The CDR3 has 16 amino acids. Germline CDR1 is SEHNR and CDR2 is FQNEAQ (reference sequence).

This clone was recorded only once. The CDR3 here is CASSLRLAGNEQYF. The CDR3 DNA follows: TGTGCCAGCAGCTTGCGTCTAGCGGGAAACGAGCAGTACTTC. This chain uses TRBV5-6 with TRBJ2-7; 9 bases are a match to TRBD2. V shed 1 base and J 5 bases; nucleotides not matched to a gene: 4. CDR1 is SGHDT, CDR2 YYEEEE, per germline. This CDR3 spans 14 amino acids.